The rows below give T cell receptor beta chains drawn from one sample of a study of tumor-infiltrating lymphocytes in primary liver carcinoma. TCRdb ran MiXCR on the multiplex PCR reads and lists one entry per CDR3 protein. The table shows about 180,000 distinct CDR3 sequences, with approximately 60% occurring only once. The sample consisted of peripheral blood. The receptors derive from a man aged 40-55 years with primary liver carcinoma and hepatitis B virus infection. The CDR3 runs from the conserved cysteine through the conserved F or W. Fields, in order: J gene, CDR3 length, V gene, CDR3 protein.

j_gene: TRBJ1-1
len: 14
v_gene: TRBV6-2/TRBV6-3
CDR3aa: CASRLTGDQTEAFF

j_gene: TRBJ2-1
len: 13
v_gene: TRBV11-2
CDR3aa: CASSLDLRFEQLF

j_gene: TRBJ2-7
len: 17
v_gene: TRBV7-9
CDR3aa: CASSLVAGPRPLSEQYF

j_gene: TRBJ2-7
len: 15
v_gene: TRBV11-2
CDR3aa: CASSWGGQGGYEQYF

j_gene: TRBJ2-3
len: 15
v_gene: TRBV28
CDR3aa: CASSLLQGFADTQYF

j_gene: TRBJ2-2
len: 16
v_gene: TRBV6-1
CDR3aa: CASSEVLAENTGELFF

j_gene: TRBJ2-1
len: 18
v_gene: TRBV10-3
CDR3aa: CAIRETGLATQGADEQFF

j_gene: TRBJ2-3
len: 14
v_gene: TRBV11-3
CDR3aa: CASSLKREPDTQYF

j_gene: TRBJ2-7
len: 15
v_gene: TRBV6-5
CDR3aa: CASSYSGTESYEQYF

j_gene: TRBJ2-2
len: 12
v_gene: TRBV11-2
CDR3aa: CASSLVLGEPFF

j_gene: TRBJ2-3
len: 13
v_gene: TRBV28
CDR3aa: CASKELSTDTQYF